The 21 T cell receptor beta chains below come from one sample, sequenced in a study of blood T cells in healthy people across ages. The use of a sample-barcoded 5' primer and a J-beta primer mix characterized a second PCR of roughly 6 to 11 cycles. Using its own MiXCR run on the 5' RACE reads, TCRdb lists one record per CDR3 protein. This sample has 800,000 to 950,000 distinct CDR3 sequences, with about 48% found just once. Sequenced sample: blood. The receptors derive from a man aged 25-40 years in good health.

The rearrangement joins TRBV24-1 to TRBJ1-1; no firm D call. The ends were cut back, 0 bases at V and 7 bases at J, with 11 bases in the middle. Germline values: CDR1 KGHDR, CDR2 SFDVKD. CDR3 size: 14 residues. The CDR3 sequence is CATSDLRSGSEAFF. CDR3 nucleotide sequence: TGTGCCACCAGTGATTTGAGGTCGGGGAGTGAAGCTTTCTTT.

The chain carries TRBV7-2 and TRBJ2-3; 12 bases are a match to TRBD2. Per the germline V gene, CDR1 is SGHTA and CDR2 is FQGNSA. CDR3 size: 18 residues. V shed 5 bases, J shed 3 bases, and the junction held 12 bases outside the gene matches. In DNA, the CDR3 is TGTGCCAGCAGCCCCATAACACTAGCGGGGGGCCAAACAGATACGCAGTATTTT. Amino acids: CASSPITLAGGQTDTQYF.

The V call is TRBV4-1, the J call TRBJ2-6; the match to TRBD1 covers 7 bases. V gave up 1 base and J gave up 0 bases; unmatched junction bases: 6. From germline, CDR1 is MGHRA and CDR2 YSYEKL. The CDR3 is made up of 18 amino acids. The CDR3 region has the DNA TGCGCCAGCAGCCAAGTAGGGGGCCATTACTCTGGGGCCAACGTCCTGACTTTC. Amino acids: CASSQVGGHYSGANVLTF.

This clonotype was seen a few times. This chain's CDR3 is CASYPSGGHGYTF. In DNA form, the CDR3 reads TGTGCCAGCTATCCGTCGGGGGGGCATGGCTACACCTTC. The chain employs TRBV3-1 and TRBJ1-2; D perhaps matches TRBD1 (6 bases). V lost 8 bases to trimming and J lost 6 bases, with 16 bases between them. This CDR3 spans 13 amino acids. Germline-derived CDR1 and CDR2 are LGHDT and YNNKEL (reference sequence). The full variable domain, rest sourced from reference TRBV3-1 and TRBJ1-2, is DTAVSQTPKYLVTQMGNDKSIKCEQNLGHDTMYWYKQDSKKFLKIMFSYNNKELIINETVPNRFSPKSPDKAHLNLHINSLELGDSAVYFCASYPSGGHGYTFGSGTRLTVV.

The chain joins TRBV6-1 to TRBJ1-2; D is perhaps TRBD1 (5 bases). Trimming removed 2 bases at V and 6 bases at J, with 10 bases between. This CDR3 spans 13 amino acids. CDR1 is MNHNS, CDR2 SASEGT, per germline. The CDR3 loop is CASSEYRGNGYTF. The CDR3 region has the DNA TGTGCCAGCAGTGAATATCGGGGGAATGGCTACACCTTC.

J is TRBJ1-5 and V is TRBV20-1, with a weak D call TRBD1 (5 bases). Germline CDR1 is DFQATT and CDR2 is SNEGSKA (reference sequence). The CDR3 consists of 14 residues. The V and J ends lost 6 bases and 5 bases respectively, with 17 bases between them. The CDR3 protein is CSAPEVAGDQPQHF. The CDR3 nucleotides read TGCAGTGCCCCCGAGGTTGCGGGGGATCAGCCCCAGCATTTT.

The V gene is TRBV6-1, the J gene TRBJ2-3, with a weak D call TRBD1 (7 bases). This CDR3 has 16 residues. Germline CDR1 and CDR2: MNHNS and SASEGT. The CDR3 is CAAGGLGGQLGDTQYF. Written as DNA, the CDR3 is TGTGCTGCAGGGGGATTGGGGGGCCAACTGGGAGATACGCAGTATTTT.

J is TRBJ1-5 and V is TRBV28; perhaps TRBD1 as D (6 bases). CDR1 MDHEN and CDR2 SYDVKM come from the germline V gene. Trimming removed 11 bases from V and 0 bases from J, with 23 bases in between. The CDR3 is 17 residues long. CDR3 protein: CASGEGGVPHSNQPQHF. The CDR3 nucleotides are TGTGCCTCAGGGGAGGGGGGGGTCCCGCATAGCAATCAGCCCCAGCATTTT.

A few counts support this clonotype. The rearrangement joins TRBV11-1 to TRBJ2-1; D perhaps matches TRBD2 (6 bases). Between the trimmed V and J ends, which lost 7 bases and 5 bases, there was a span of 21 bases. CDR1 and CDR2 (germline): SGHAT, FQDESV (reference sequence). This CDR3 contains 16 residues. The CDR3 DNA is TGTGCCAGCACCCAGGCGGGGACGGAGAAAGACAATGAGCAGTTCTTC. Protein sequence: CASTQAGTEKDNEQFF.

The V call is TRBV28, the J call TRBJ2-5, with D possibly TRBD1 on 6 matching bases. V lost 5 bases to trimming and J lost 2 bases, with 15 bases between them. This CDR3 has 15 residues. Germline CDR1 and CDR2: MDHEN and SYDVKM. The CDR3 nucleotides read TGTGCCAGCAGTCCCCTACAGGGTCAACAAGAGACCCAGTACTTC. Amino acids: CASSPLQGQQETQYF.

A few counts support this clonotype. The rearrangement links TRBV5-4 to TRBJ2-5; 8 bases fit TRBD1. The CDR3 loop spans 16 amino acids. Unmatched junction bases numbered 8, after V lost 3 bases and J lost 1 base. Per the germline V gene, CDR1 is SGHNT and CDR2 is YYREEE (reference sequence). Here the CDR3 reads CASSYGQGVFQETQYF. DNA of the CDR3: TGTGCCAGCAGCTACGGACAGGGAGTTTTCCAAGAGACCCAGTACTTC.

The V gene is TRBV15, the J gene TRBJ2-2; no definite D call. Germline CDR1 LNHNV, CDR2 YYDKDF (reference sequence). Trimming cost V 0 bases and J 6 bases, with 8 bases left between them. The CDR3 runs to 14 residues. The CDR3 loop is CATSRDAAAGELFF. In DNA, the CDR3 is TGTGCCACCAGCAGAGATGCGGCTGCCGGGGAGCTGTTTTTT.

This chain links TRBV6-6 with TRBJ1-2; tentatively, D is TRBD1 (5 bases). The germline gives CDR1 MNHNY, CDR2 SVGAGI (reference sequence). The CDR3 is 15 amino acids. Between the trimmed V and J ends, which lost 5 bases and 0 bases, there was a span of 13 bases. CDR3 bases: TGTGCCAGCAGTCCCCCTCGACAGTCTAACTATGGCTACACCTTC. It codes for CASSPPRQSNYGYTF.

This clonotype was seen a few times. The CDR3 sequence: CASSLGGYDNEQFF. CDR3 DNA sequence: TGCGCCAGCAGCTTGGGGGGCTACGATAATGAGCAGTTCTTC. The V gene is TRBV5-1, the J gene TRBJ2-1; a possible D gene is TRBD1 (5 bases). Germline CDR1 SGHRS, CDR2 YFSETQ. The CDR3 consists of 14 residues. The V end lost 0 bases, the J end lost 7 bases, and 11 bases lay between the germline ends.

With respect to this clonotype: Relative to the germline gene, one junction end is altered; a read error may explain this. The J gene is TRBJ2-3, the V gene TRBV6-5, with a possible D match to TRBD1 (6 bases). CDR1 is MNHEY and CDR2 is SVGAGI in the germline V gene. The CDR3 is made up of 14 amino acids. CDR3 sequence: CACSWQGNTDTQYF. The CDR3 DNA reads TGTGCCTGCAGTTGGCAGGGGAACACAGATACGCAGTATTTT.

The V gene is TRBV20-1, the J gene TRBJ2-4, with D perhaps matching TRBD1 (6 bases). With the DNA end fitting TRBJ2-7 better, the J assignment may be wrong. Germline V lookup: CDR1 DFQATT, CDR2 SNEGSKA (reference sequence). The CDR3 runs to 14 residues. The CDR3 bases are TGCAGTGCTAGATCACAGGGAATGGGGTACGAGCAGTACTTC. Protein sequence: CSARSQGMGYEQYF.

V gene TRBV5-6 combines with J gene TRBJ2-7; TRBD1 is a possible D gene (6 bases). Deletions cut 4 bases from V and 6 bases from J, with 23 bases between. The CDR3 is 16 residues long. Germline CDR1 and CDR2: SGHDT and YYEEEE. The CDR3 DNA sequence: TGTGCCAGCAGCCCTCTGAGGGATATACAGGGCCCCGAGCAGTACTTC. Its protein product is CASSPLRDIQGPEQYF.

Comment on this clonotype: One base away lies a much larger clone, so this may be a sequencing read error. The J gene is TRBJ1-2, the V gene TRBV7-9; a weak D match, TRBD1 (6 bases). This CDR3 spans 14 amino acids. The germline V gene encodes CDR1 SEHNR and CDR2 FQNEAQ (reference sequence). With 3 bases removed from V and 12 bases from J, the gap between germline ends came to 20 bases. CDR3 sequence reads: CASSFREQGSGHTF. The CDR3 region has the DNA TGTGCCAGCAGCTTTCGTGAACAGGGATCGGGCCACACCTTC.

The chain links TRBV6-2 or TRBV6-3 to TRBJ1-1; 10 nucleotides agree with TRBD1. Losses at the gene ends were 5 bases for V and 5 bases for J; bases not matched to a gene: 5. Germline CDR1 MNHEY, CDR2 SVGEGT. The CDR3 is made up of 14 amino acids. CDR3 in amino acids: CASSTTGGHTEAFF. CDR3 sequence (DNA): TGTGCCAGCAGTACGACAGGGGGCCATACTGAAGCTTTCTTT.

This clonotype was counted ten times or more. The chain employs TRBV11-2 and TRBJ2-7; tentatively, D is TRBD1 (5 bases). Trimming took 2 bases from V and 4 from J, leaving 15 bases between them. The CDR3 extends over 15 amino acids. The germline CDR1 and CDR2 sequences are SGHAT and FQNNGV. CDR3 nucleotides: TGTGCCAGCAGCTTAACGCGCGGTGGGGCTTACGAGCAGTACTTC. Translating it yields CASSLTRGGAYEQYF.

This clonotype was seen many times. J is TRBJ2-1 and V is TRBV11-1; D is unclear. The CDR3 totals 13 residues. Trimming left V 5 bases short and J 5 bases short, with 10 bases between. Germline V gene data show CDR1 as SGHAT and CDR2 as FQDESV (reference sequence). Written as DNA, the CDR3 is TGTGCCAGCAGCACCGGGCCTGACAATGAGCAGTTCTTC. Translating gives CASSTGPDNEQFF.